A selection of T cell receptor beta chains follows, all from one sample in a study of cytomegalovirus exposure and HLA in healthy donors. TCRdb's table, derived via immunoSEQ multiplex PCR, lists solely in-frame clones and lacks some. In the table there are 130,000 to 150,000 clones, 70% to 90% of which are singletons. Sequenced: PBMCs. The origin of the receptors is a woman under 30 in good health and CMV-seropositive. CDR3s leave out the opening cysteine and the closing phenylalanine or tryptophan. Fields, in order: clone size, J gene, V gene, CDR3 protein. The size entry is marked missing in some rows and otherwise reads once, few, many or a size class.

few	TRBJ1-2	TRBV5-6	ASSLDDRNYGYT
NA	TRBJ1-2	TRBV6-5	ASSPQGARGYT
NA	TRBJ2-7	TRBV5-4	ASSPGTSNEQY
NA	TRBJ1-2	TRBV2	ASRTDRWEGYT
NA	TRBJ2-3	TRBV6-6	ASSAHPLAGTDTQY
NA	TRBJ2-2	TRBV5-6	ASSLGGRELF
NA	TRBJ1-1	TRBV5-1	ASSLDEGITEAF
NA	TRBJ1-4	TRBV19	ASSIRSEKLF
NA	TRBJ1-6	TRBV6-1	ASSEAAGTAHSPLH
few	TRBJ1-6	TRBV9	ASSVGGRSNSPLH
NA	TRBJ2-1	TRBV5-1	ASSLTPGLAGNEQF
NA	TRBJ2-3	TRBV6-5	ASSGGGVDTQY
NA	TRBJ2-2	TRBV27	ASSYGRIGELF
NA	TRBJ2-7	TRBV4-1	ASSPGTVPYEQY
NA	TRBJ2-1	TRBV11-2	ASSLGGGAYNEQF
few	TRBJ1-5	TRBV6-6	ASSDQGASQPQH
NA	TRBJ1-2	TRBV19	ASSMGTGRYGYT
NA	TRBJ2-1	TRBV6-6	ASSSPGQGKF
NA	TRBJ1-2	TRBV5-6	ASSIDRAYYGYT
NA	TRBJ1-2	TRBV5-1	ASSLERGDYGYT
NA	TRBJ2-1	TRBV27	ASSLSRRGGSYNEQF
NA	TRBJ1-1	TRBV4-2	ASNLPARGSMNTEAF
NA	TRBJ2-2	TRBV19	ASSIGAVPGELF
NA	TRBJ2-3	TRBV28	ASIPAGRPTDTQY
NA	TRBJ1-1	TRBV6-5	ASSPGQRYTEAF
NA	TRBJ1-5	TRBV27	ASSLYRDQPQH
NA	TRBJ1-5	TRBV10-2	ASSGEQGFPYNQPQH
NA	TRBJ1-1	TRBV4-3	ASSQGEMNTEAF
NA	TRBJ2-1	TRBV27	ASTPRLAYEQF
NA	TRBJ2-1	TRBV7-9	ASSRTSGRSRRGGEQF
NA	TRBJ2-5	TRBV2	ASTGNTGPQETQY
NA	TRBJ2-5	TRBV5-1	ASKIGQGRETQY
once	TRBJ2-2	TRBV27	ASSLLGGRGGTGELF
NA	TRBJ2-2	TRBV6-5	ASSYPTSGRSPELF
once	TRBJ2-2	TRBV9	ASSVLPGSNTGELF
NA	TRBJ2-3	TRBV6-4	ASSEGTSTDTQY
NA	TRBJ2-7	TRBV7-6	ASSLAATRSAAYEQY
once	TRBJ2-7	TRBV27	ASSPIRDRDSYEQY
once	TRBJ1-2	TRBV28	ASTPGQVDGYGYT
NA	TRBJ1-1	TRBV9	ASSPGGGHLNTEAF
NA	TRBJ1-5	TRBV11-2	ASSFTGRAQPQH
NA	TRBJ1-5	TRBV28	ASTPGRQPQH
NA	TRBJ1-6	TRBV7-9	ASSPQSNSPLH
NA	TRBJ2-1	TRBV6-4	ASSDTPGLAFDEQF
NA	TRBJ1-1	TRBV11-2	ASSFDRGTEAF
NA	TRBJ2-1	TRBV7-3	ASSPQRGGNNEQF